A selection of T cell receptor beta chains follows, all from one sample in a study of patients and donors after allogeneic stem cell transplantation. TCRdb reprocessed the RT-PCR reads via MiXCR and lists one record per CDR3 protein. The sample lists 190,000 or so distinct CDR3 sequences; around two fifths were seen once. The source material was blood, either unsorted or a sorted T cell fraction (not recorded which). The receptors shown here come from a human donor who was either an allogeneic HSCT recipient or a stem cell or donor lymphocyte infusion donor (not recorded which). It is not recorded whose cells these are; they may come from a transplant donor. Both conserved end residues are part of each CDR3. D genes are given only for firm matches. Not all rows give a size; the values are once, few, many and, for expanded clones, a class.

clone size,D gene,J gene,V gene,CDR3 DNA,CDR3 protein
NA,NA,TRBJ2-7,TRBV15,TGTGCCACCAGCAGAGGATCCCCGGGGTGGTCCGAGCAGTACTTC,CATSRGSPGWSEQYF
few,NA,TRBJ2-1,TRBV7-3,TGTGCCAGCAGTTTAACGGGGGCCCCAAGCTCCTACAATGAGCAGTTCTTC,CASSLTGAPSSYNEQFF
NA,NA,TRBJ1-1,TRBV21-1,TGTGCCAGCAGCAAAAGATCACAGGATAACACTGAAGCTTTCTTT,CASSKRSQDNTEAFF
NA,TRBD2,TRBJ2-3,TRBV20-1,TGCAGTGCTAGATCCCCTAGCGGGGGGCCTGGAGATACGCAGTATTTT,CSARSPSGGPGDTQYF
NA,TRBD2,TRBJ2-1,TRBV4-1,TGCGCCAGCAGCCAAGTTAGCGGGGGGCCGGGCGATGAGCAGTTCTTC,CASSQVSGGPGDEQFF
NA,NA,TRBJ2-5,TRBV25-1,TGTGCCAGCAGTGATCCTAGACGGGCACCCGCACGGGAGACCCAGTACTTC,CASSDPRRAPARETQYF
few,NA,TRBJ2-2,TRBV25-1,TGTGCCAGCAGTGAATTAAACGGCAGGGCAAGCACCGGGGAGCTGTTTTTT,CASSELNGRASTGELFF
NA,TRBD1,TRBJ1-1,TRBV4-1,TGCGCCAGCAGCCAAGAGGGACAGATGAACACTGAAGCTTTCTTT,CASSQEGQMNTEAFF
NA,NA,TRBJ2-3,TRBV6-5,TGTGCCAGCAGGCGACGCAGTAGCAAGGATACGCAGTATTTT,CASRRRSSKDTQYF
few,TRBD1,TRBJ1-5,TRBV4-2,TGTGCCAGCAGCCAAGGGAACAGGGGCCTAAGCAATCAGCCCCAGCATTTT,CASSQGNRGLSNQPQHF
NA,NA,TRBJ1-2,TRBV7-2,TGTGCCAGCAGCCCCCTTGACAGGAACTATGGCTACACCTTC,CASSPLDRNYGYTF
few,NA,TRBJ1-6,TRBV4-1,TGCGCCAGCAGCCCGTTCGGAGGGAGCTCCTATAATTCACCCCTCCACTTT,CASSPFGGSSYNSPLHF
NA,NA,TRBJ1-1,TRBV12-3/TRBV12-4,TGTGCCAGCAGCCCCGTTAGACGGAAGGAAGCTTTCTTT,CASSPVRRKEAFF
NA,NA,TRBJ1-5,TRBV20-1,TGCAGTGCTCTAACCGTTGGGAATCAGCCCCAGCATTTT,CSALTVGNQPQHF
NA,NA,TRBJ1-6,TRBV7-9,TGTGCCAGCAGCTCCTCCTCACCCCTCCACTTT,CASSSSSPLHF
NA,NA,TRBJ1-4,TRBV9,TGTGCCAGCAGCGTAGGGGCACTTTGGGCAACTAATGAAAAACTGTTTTTT,CASSVGALWATNEKLFF
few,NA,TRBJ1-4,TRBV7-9,TGTGCCAGCAGCTTGGCGGGAAAACTGTTTTTT,CASSLAGKLFF
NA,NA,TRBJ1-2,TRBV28,TGTGCCAGCACGGACAGAACCGGCTACACCTTC,CASTDRTGYTF
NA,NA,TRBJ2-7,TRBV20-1,TGCAGTGCTAGGCCAGTTCGGGACTCGACCTACGAGCAGTACTTC,CSARPVRDSTYEQYF
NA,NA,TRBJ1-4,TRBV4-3,TGCGCCAGCAGCCAAGGATGGACCATGGGCGAAAAACTGTTTTTT,CASSQGWTMGEKLFF
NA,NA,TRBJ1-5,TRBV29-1,TGCAGCGTTGAAGATTCCTCAGGGGGCAATCAGCCCCAGCATTTT,CSVEDSSGGNQPQHF
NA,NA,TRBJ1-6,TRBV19,TGTGCCAGTAGTATCGAGGGCCTTAATTCACCCCTCCACTTT,CASSIEGLNSPLHF
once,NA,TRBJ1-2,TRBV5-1,TGCGCCAGCAGCTTGGCATGGACAGAAGATGGCTACACCTTC,CASSLAWTEDGYTF
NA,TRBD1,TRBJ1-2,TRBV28,TGTGCCAGCAGTCCGGGACAGGGAGGTAGTGGCTACACCTTC,CASSPGQGGSGYTF
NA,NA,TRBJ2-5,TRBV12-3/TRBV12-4,TGTGCCAGCAGTTACAGGGACCAAGAGACCCAGTACTTC,CASSYRDQETQYF
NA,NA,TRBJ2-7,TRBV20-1,TGCAGTGCTGTGGGGGCAGGGAATCCATACGAGCAGTACTTC,CSAVGAGNPYEQYF
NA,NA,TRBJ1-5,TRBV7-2,TGTGCCAGCAGCCTGTGGGACACTGATCAGCCCCAGCATTTT,CASSLWDTDQPQHF
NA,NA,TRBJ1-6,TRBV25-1,TGTGCCAGCAGTGAATCTCCGGGACTCTCGAGCTCCTATAATTCACCCCTCCACTTT,CASSESPGLSSSYNSPLHF
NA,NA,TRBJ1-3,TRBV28,TGTGCCAGCAGTTTTCGTGGCGGGGGAAACACCATATATTTT,CASSFRGGGNTIYF
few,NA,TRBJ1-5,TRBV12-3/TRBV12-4,TGTGCCAGCAGTAAAGATAGCAATCAGCCCCAGCATTTT,CASSKDSNQPQHF
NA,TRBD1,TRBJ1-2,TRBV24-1,TGTGCCACCAGTGATTCCCGGACAGGGGTTGGCTACACCTTC,CATSDSRTGVGYTF
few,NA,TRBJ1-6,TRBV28,TGTGCCAGCAGTTTAGACAGGAGAGGATATAATTCACCCCTCCACTTT,CASSLDRRGYNSPLHF
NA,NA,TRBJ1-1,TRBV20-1,TGCAGTGCTAGAGTGAGAGTTGAAGCTTTCTTT,CSARVRVEAFF
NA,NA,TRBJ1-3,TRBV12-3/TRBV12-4,TGTGCCAGCAGTGCACAACACCCGTTGGGACACCCATTTGCCACCATATATTTT,CASSAQHPLGHPFATIYF
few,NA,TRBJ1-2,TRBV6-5,TGTGCCAGCAGCCCGGGGGATTTTAACTATGGCTACACCTTC,CASSPGDFNYGYTF
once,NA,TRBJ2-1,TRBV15,TGTGCCACCAGCAGAGATCTAGGGTTCAATGAGCAGTTCTTC,CATSRDLGFNEQFF
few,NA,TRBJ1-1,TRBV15,TGTGCCACCAGCAGTTCCCCGAGGAACACTGAAGCTTTCTTT,CATSSSPRNTEAFF
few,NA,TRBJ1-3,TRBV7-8,TGTGCCAGCAGTCGAGAAGGCTCTGGAAACACCATATATTTT,CASSREGSGNTIYF
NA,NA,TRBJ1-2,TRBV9,TGTGCCAGCAGCGTAGAGGGAAACTATGGCTACACCTTC,CASSVEGNYGYTF
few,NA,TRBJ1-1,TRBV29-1,TGCAGCGTTGAAGAATTCCCAGGGGCAAACACTGAAGCTTTCTTT,CSVEEFPGANTEAFF
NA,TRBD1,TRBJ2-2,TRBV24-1,TGTGCCACCAGTGACACGTCGACAGGGGTGTACACCGGGGAGCTGTTTTTT,CATSDTSTGVYTGELFF